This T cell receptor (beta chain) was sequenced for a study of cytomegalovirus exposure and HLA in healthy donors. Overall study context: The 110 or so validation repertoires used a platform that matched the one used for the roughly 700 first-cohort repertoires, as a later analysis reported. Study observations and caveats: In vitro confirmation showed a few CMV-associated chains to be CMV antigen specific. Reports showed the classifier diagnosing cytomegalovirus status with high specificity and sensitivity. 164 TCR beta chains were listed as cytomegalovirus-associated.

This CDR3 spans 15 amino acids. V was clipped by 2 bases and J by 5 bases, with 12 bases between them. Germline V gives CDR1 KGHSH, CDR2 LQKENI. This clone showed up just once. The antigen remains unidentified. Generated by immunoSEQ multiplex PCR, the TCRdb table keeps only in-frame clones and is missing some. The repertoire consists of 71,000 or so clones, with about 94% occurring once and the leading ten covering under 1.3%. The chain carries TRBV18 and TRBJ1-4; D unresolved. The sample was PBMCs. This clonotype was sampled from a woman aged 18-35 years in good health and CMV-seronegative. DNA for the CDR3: TGTGCCAGCTCACCAAGAGGGCAGGAAAATGAAAAACTGTTTTTT. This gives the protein CASSPRGQENEKLFF. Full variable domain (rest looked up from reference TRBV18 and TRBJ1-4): NAGVMQNPRHLVRRRGQEARLRCSPMKGHSHVYWYRQLPEEGLKFMVYLQKENIIDESGMPKERFSAEFPKEGPSILRIQQVVRGDSAAYFCASSPRGQENEKLFFGSGTQLSVL.